These 16 T cell receptor beta chains came from one sample sequenced in a study of naive and memory T cell subsets. Treatment indicated: skin biopsy from PPD injection site in Mantoux-positive individual. A UMI-containing oligonucleotide was joined by 3' ligation to the TCR cDNA template. The SP2 primer and nested alpha and beta constant region primers amplified ligated cDNA in four rounds. TCRdb reanalysed the UMI-ligation and nested PCR reads using MiXCR and keeps one entry per CDR3 protein. Found here are around 14,000 distinct CDR3 sequences, roughly 5.2% of them singletons; the top ten hold less than 9%. The specimen comprised skin, sampled from a tuberculin skin test site. The source is an adult in good health.

By sample fraction, this clonotype is medium-sized. V and J are TRBV7-2 and TRBJ2-3, with 9 bases matching TRBD2. The junction had 5 bases not matched to a gene; V was cut back by 6 bases and J by 4 bases. The CDR3 loop spans 14 amino acids. The germline CDR1 and CDR2 sequences are SGHTA and FQGNSA. The CDR3 sequence is CASSLAGRSDTQYF. The CDR3 bases are TGTGCCAGCAGTCTAGCGGGGAGGTCAGATACGCAGTATTTT.

The CDR3 DNA reads as TGTGCCAGCAGCTTTCGGGGGTCTGGAAACACCATATATTTT. Its translation: CASSFRGSGNTIYF. The genes are TRBV13 and TRBJ1-3; D is perhaps TRBD1 (5 bases). The germline V gene encodes CDR1 PRHDT and CDR2 FYEKMQ (reference sequence). The ends were cut back, 3 bases at V and 1 base at J, with 7 bases in the middle. This CDR3 region has 14 residues.

The sample holds many counts of this clonotype. The chain combines TRBV5-4 with TRBJ2-5; possibly TRBD1 or TRBD2 for D (6 bases each). Trimming cost V 2 bases and J 5 bases, with 16 bases left between them. This CDR3 comprises 15 residues. Germline CDR1 SGHNT, CDR2 YYREEE (reference sequence). CDR3 in DNA: TGTGCCAGCAGCTTTTCGACTAAGGGGGGCGAGACCCAGTACTTC. This translates into CASSFSTKGGETQYF.

The V call is TRBV7-8, the J call TRBJ1-5; 7 positions agree with TRBD1. The CDR3 covers 17 residues. Germline CDR1 is SGHVS and CDR2 is FQNEAQ. V was clipped by 5 bases and J by 5 bases; unmatched bases: 15. CDR3 sequence: CASSPSSGGRFDQPQHF. In DNA form, the CDR3 reads TGTGCCAGCAGCCCCTCGTCAGGGGGAAGGTTTGATCAGCCCCAGCATTTT.

By share, this clonotype ranks as medium-sized. The chain combines TRBV29-1 with TRBJ2-5; 10 bases are a match to TRBD1. V was clipped by 4 bases and J by 3 bases; unmatched bases: 5. The CDR3 spans 14 residues. Germline V gene sequence: CDR1 SQVTM, CDR2 ANQGSEA. Here the CDR3 DNA reads TGCAGCGTTGCCGCCGGGACAGGGGAAGAGACCCAGTACTTC. It specifies CSVAAGTGEETQYF.

At least ten counts were recorded for this clonotype. Here the CDR3 DNA reads TGTGCCAGCTCTCCCAGGGACAGCAAAAACATTCAGTACTTC. It is translated as CASSPRDSKNIQYF. The chain has TRBV18 and TRBJ2-4, with 7 positions matching TRBD1. Germline V lookup: CDR1 KGHSH, CDR2 LQKENI. V shed 6 bases, J shed 3 bases, and the junction held 5 bases outside the gene matches. The CDR3 sequence is 14 residues long.

In this sample, this clonotype turned up many times. The chain employs TRBV12-3 or TRBV12-4 and TRBJ2-3; D remains ambiguous. Trimming pared 4 bases from V and 6 bases from J, leaving 11 bases between. CDR3 length: 13 residues. CDR3 amino acids: CASSSLIADTQYF. Written as DNA, the CDR3 is TGTGCCAGCAGTTCCCTTATAGCCGATACGCAGTATTTT.

This clonotype was counted many times. The genes are TRBV9 and TRBJ2-6; D unclear. Germline V gene lookup returns CDR1 SGDLS and CDR2 YYNGEE. Trimming cost V 2 bases and J 0 bases, with 3 bases left between them. This CDR3 region has 14 residues. Here the CDR3 reads CASSVYSGANVLTF. The CDR3 bases are TGTGCCAGCAGCGTTTACTCTGGGGCCAACGTCCTGACTTTC.

This clonotype was detected ten times or more. This sequence joins TRBV4-3 and TRBJ1-2; the D gene is possibly TRBD1 (5 bases). The V and J ends lost 0 bases and 5 bases respectively, with 16 bases between them. This CDR3 has 16 amino acids. Germline-derived CDR1 and CDR2 are LGHNA and YSLEER. The CDR3 loop is CASSQEGVSGLYGYTF. CDR3 nucleotides: TGCGCCAGCAGCCAAGAAGGGGTTAGTGGACTGTATGGCTACACCTTC.

By share of the sample, this clonotype is medium-sized. The chain is built from TRBV9 and TRBJ2-5; D gene uncertain. Germline loops: CDR1 SGDLS, CDR2 YYNGEE. V lost 3 bases, J lost 1 base, and 19 bases lay in between. The CDR3 is 17 residues long. CDR3 region: CASSAGLGRTIQETQYF. CDR3 nucleotides: TGTGCCAGCAGCGCGGGCCTCGGCAGAACGATCCAAGAGACCCAGTACTTC. The entire variable domain, with the rest obtained from reference TRBV9 and TRBJ2-5, is as follows: DSGVTQTPKHLITATGQRVTLRCSPRSGDLSVYWYQQSLDQGLQFLIQYYNGEERAKGNILERFSAQQFPDLHSELNLSSLELGDSALYFCASSAGLGRTIQETQYFGPGTRLLVL.

This clonotype is medium-sized in the sample. This chain joins TRBV7-2 and TRBJ2-5, with D perhaps being TRBD1 or TRBD2 (5 bases each). The CDR3 loop spans 15 amino acids. Trimming stripped 2 bases from V and 1 base from J, with 11 bases between. The germline V gene encodes CDR1 SGHTA and CDR2 FQGNSA. This CDR3 is CASSLNQGVQETQYF. In nucleotides, the CDR3 is TGTGCCAGCAGCTTAAACCAGGGAGTCCAAGAGACCCAGTACTTC.

V usage is TRBV5-4 and J usage is TRBJ2-7; no clear D. The CDR3 extends over 13 amino acids. V was clipped by 0 bases and J by 2 bases, with 6 bases between them. Germline loops: CDR1 SGHNT, CDR2 YYREEE (reference sequence). This CDR3 reads CASSLDCAYEQYF. For the CDR3, the DNA is TGTGCCAGCAGCTTGGACTGTGCCTACGAGCAGTACTTC.

This clonotype was detected many times. The gene calls are TRBV20-1 and TRBJ1-6, with 7 bases matching TRBD1. Germline lookup yields CDR1 DFQATT and CDR2 SNEGSKA (reference sequence). V dropped 6 bases and J dropped 6; count of bases not matched to a gene: 5. This CDR3 is built from 13 residues. CDR3 coding DNA: TGCAGTGCGAGGAGACAGGGTAATTCACCCCTCCACTTT. Its protein is CSARRQGNSPLHF.

This clonotype has a count of ten or more. The rearrangement joins TRBV30 to TRBJ2-7, with D hard to call. V dropped 3 bases and J dropped 2 bases, with 5 bases sitting between them. The CDR3 has 11 amino acids. Germline V gene lookup returns CDR1 GTSNPN and CDR2 SVGIG (reference sequence). The CDR3 sequence is CAWRVAYEQYF. The CDR3 coding sequence is TGTGCCTGGAGGGTCGCCTACGAGCAGTACTTC. Together with reference TRBV30 and TRBJ2-7, the CDR3 gives the full variable domain: SQTIHQWPATLVQPVGSPLSLECTVEGTSNPNLYWYRQAAGRGLQLLFYSVGIGQISSEVPQNLSASRPQDRQFILSSKKLLLSDSGFYLCAWRVAYEQYFGPGTRLTVT.

V is TRBV5-1 and J is TRBJ2-5; 7 bases map to TRBD2. J lost 5 bases, V lost 4 bases, and 8 bases had no gene match. This CDR3 contains 14 residues. Germline loops: CDR1 SGHRS, CDR2 YFSETQ. The CDR3 DNA reads TGCGCCAGCAGCGGGGAACTAGCGCTGGAGACCCAGTACTTC. This gives the protein CASSGELALETQYF. The variable domain in full, with the rest retrieved from reference TRBV5-1 and TRBJ2-5, is KAGVTQTPRYLIKTRGQQVTLSCSPISGHRSVSWYQQTPGQGLQFLFEYFSETQRNKGNFPGRFSGRQFSNSRSEMNVSTLELGDSALYLCASSGELALETQYFGPGTRLLVL.

The rearrangement uses TRBV7-9 and TRBJ2-5; D gene unclear. Trimming shortened V by 4 bases and J by 9 bases, and 6 bases separated the two germline ends. CDR1 is SEHNR, CDR2 FQNEAQ, per germline (reference sequence). The CDR3 has 10 amino acids. Written as DNA, the CDR3 is TGTGCCAGCAGCTGTAGAGCCCAGTACTTC. The encoded protein is CASSCRAQYF.